The 22 T cell receptor beta chains below were found in one sample sequenced in a study of regulatory T cells in long-lasting Graves disease. Each CDR3 protein gets one entry after TCRdb re-called the reads with MiXCR. The data show about a thousand distinct CDR3 sequences, 80% seen once. Scientists built the TCR library using RNA that was extracted from PBMCs. The source was peripheral blood mononuclear cells (PBMCs), collected with antithyroid drug treatment, in newly diagnosed or persistent Graves disease (not recorded which). These receptors originate from a woman in her 30s with Graves disease.

With regard to this clonotype: An end of the junction does not agree with germline; a read error may underlie this. The chain carries TRBV6-4 and TRBJ1-2, with D perhaps TRBD1 (5 bases). The CDR3 covers 10 residues. Per the germline V gene, CDR1 is MRHNA and CDR2 is SNTAGT. CDR3 nucleotide sequence: TGTGCCAGCAGACAGGAATGGGTAAGCTTC. This sequence encodes CASRQEWVSF.

V usage is TRBV11-2 and J usage is TRBJ2-2; D unclear. Looked up from germline, CDR1 is SGHAT and CDR2 is FQNNGV. The germline V and J ends were trimmed by 1 base and 6 bases, with 12 bases remaining between them. This CDR3 is built from 15 residues. The CDR3, as DNA: TGTGCCAGCAGCTTAGGATCTACTAACCCCGGGGAGCTGTTTTTT. Encoded protein: CASSLGSTNPGELFF.

This clonotype was seen a handful of times. The chain recombines TRBV29-1 with TRBJ2-3, with a tentative D call TRBD1 (5 bases). The V end was cut by 6 bases, the J end by 1 base, with 14 bases between. CDR1 and CDR2 (germline): SQVTM, ANQGSEA. The CDR3 sequence is 14 residues long. The CDR3 region is CSVSAPTGTDTQYF. The CDR3 DNA sequence: TGCAGCGTGTCCGCACCGACAGGCACAGATACGCAGTATTTT.

The count of this clonotype is one. The chain has TRBV28 and TRBJ2-7; 9 bases agree with TRBD2. The V segment lost 4 bases and the J segment 8 bases; nucleotides outside the gene matches: 15. Germline V gene lookup returns CDR1 MDHEN and CDR2 SYDVKM. CDR3 length: 16 amino acids. Here the CDR3 reads CASSSPLLAGRGKQYF. The CDR3 DNA follows: TGTGCCAGCAGTTCCCCCCTCCTAGCGGGGAGGGGTAAGCAGTACTTC.

This chain uses TRBV9 with TRBJ2-1; maybe TRBD1 (6 bases). The CDR3 totals 14 residues. The V gene's germline CDR1 is SGDLS and CDR2 YYNGEE. Trimming left V 3 bases short and J 9 bases short, with 16 bases between. CDR3 amino acids: CASSAEQGTAEQFF. CDR3 nucleotides: TGTGCCAGCAGCGCAGAACAGGGTACGGCTGAGCAGTTCTTC.

The rearrangement joins TRBV5-1 to TRBJ2-7, with 8 bases matching TRBD1. CDR3 length: 14 amino acids. Unmatched junction bases numbered 5, after V lost 0 bases and J lost 6 bases. CDR1 and CDR2 (germline): SGHRS, YFSETQ. The CDR3 region is CASSLGTTGGEQYF. The CDR3 nucleotides are TGCGCCAGCAGCTTGGGCACAACAGGGGGCGAGCAGTACTTC.

This rearrangement joins TRBV27 to TRBJ1-5; D is uncertain. Trimming pared 8 bases from V and 2 bases from J, leaving 1 base between. Germline assignment: CDR1 MNHEY and CDR2 SMNVEV (reference sequence). The CDR3 spans 10 residues. The CDR3 protein is CASGNQPQHF. The CDR3 DNA follows: TGTGCCAGCGGCAATCAGCCCCAGCATTTT.

The V gene is TRBV24-1, the J gene TRBJ2-4, with 14 bases identical to TRBD2. V was pared by 9 bases and J by 3 bases, with 6 bases of the junction left unmatched. There are 16 residues in the CDR3. Germline assignment: CDR1 KGHDR and CDR2 SFDVKD. The CDR3 DNA reads as TGTGCCACCCGGGGACTAGCGGGAGTGGGCAAAAACATTCAGTACTTC. Translated, it gives CATRGLAGVGKNIQYF.

This clonotype has only one observation. The V gene is TRBV14, the J gene TRBJ2-5; TRBD2 matches 8 bases. This CDR3 region has 17 residues. Germline V gives CDR1 SGHDN, CDR2 FVKESK. The ends lost 0 bases at V and 5 bases at J; junction bases unmatched: 11. CDR3 sequence (DNA): TGTGCCAGCAGCCAAGATGGAACGGGAGGGCCGGGGGAGACCCAGTACTTC. This encodes CASSQDGTGGPGETQYF.

The chain employs TRBV6-2 or TRBV6-3 and TRBJ2-1, with 7 bases identical to TRBD2. J was trimmed by 5 bases and V by 5 bases; bases with no gene match: 9. Germline V gene data show CDR1 as MNHEY and CDR2 as SVGEGT. There are 15 residues in the CDR3. CDR3 coding DNA: TGTGCCAGCAGTCGGACTAGGCTCCCCCACAATGAGCAGTTCTTC. Protein product: CASSRTRLPHNEQFF.

J is TRBJ2-1 and V is TRBV29-1; D gene ambiguous. The V and J ends lost 1 base and 3 bases respectively, with 1 base between them. The CDR3 length is 11 residues. CDR1 and CDR2 (germline): SQVTM, ANQGSEA. CDR3: CSVEVYNEQFF. DNA of the CDR3: TGCAGCGTTGAAGTCTACAATGAGCAGTTCTTC.

The chain recombines TRBV20-1 with TRBJ2-5; 7 nucleotides line up with TRBD2. Germline V gives CDR1 DFQATT, CDR2 SNEGSKA (reference sequence). The CDR3 covers 15 residues. V lost 8 bases and J lost 5; bases outside the gene matches: 17. Here the CDR3 DNA reads TGCAGTACGACCCGGGGTGCGGGAGAGGTCGAGACCCAGTACTTC. Translating gives CSTTRGAGEVETQYF.

V and J are TRBV11-2 and TRBJ2-7, with a possible D match to TRBD2 (6 bases). The V and J ends lost 6 bases and 6 bases respectively, with 12 bases between them. The CDR3 length is 12 residues. Germline-derived CDR1 and CDR2 are SGHAT and FQNNGV. DNA for the CDR3: TGTGCCAGCAGGATTGGAGGGGTCGAGCAGTACTTC. This encodes CASRIGGVEQYF.

This clonotype was found once. This sequence joins TRBV25-1 and TRBJ2-5; unclear D gene. The V end was cut by 10 bases, the J end by 4 bases, with 7 bases between. CDR1 MGHDK and CDR2 SYGVNS come from the germline V gene. The CDR3 sequence is 10 residues long. CDR3: CATDGETQYF. The CDR3 coding sequence is TGTGCCACCGATGGAGAGACCCAGTACTTC.

The chain joins TRBV20-1 to TRBJ2-7; 10 nucleotides match TRBD2. Germline V gene sequence: CDR1 DFQATT, CDR2 SNEGSKA (reference sequence). Trimming at V came to 0 bases and at J to 0 bases, leaving 8 bases not matched to a gene. The CDR3 sequence is 17 residues long. The CDR3 nucleotides are TGCAGTGCTAGAGATTTTCGGACTAGCGGAAGCTCCTACGAGCAGTACTTC. Protein sequence: CSARDFRTSGSSYEQYF.

The chain joins TRBV30 to TRBJ1-5; weak D call: TRBD1 (6 bases). The CDR3 covers 14 residues. The germline CDR1 and CDR2 sequences are GTSNPN and SVGIG (reference sequence). Trimming left V 2 bases short and J 3 bases short, with 11 bases between. The CDR3, as DNA: TGTGCCTGGAGTAGGACAGCCGTCAATCAGCCCCAGCATTTT. Encoded protein: CAWSRTAVNQPQHF.

This clonotype was seen only a few times. The CDR3 region is CSARDLAAFGNEQFF. The CDR3 DNA follows: TGCAGTGCTAGAGATTTGGCCGCTTTTGGGAATGAGCAGTTCTTC. The rearrangement links TRBV20-1 to TRBJ2-1, with D unclear. V lost 0 bases, J lost 7 bases, and 16 bases lay in between. Per germline, CDR1 DFQATT and CDR2 SNEGSKA (reference sequence). The CDR3 is 15 residues long.

This chain uses TRBV7-8 with TRBJ1-1; D unclear. The germline V gene has CDR1 SGHVS and CDR2 FQNEAQ. This CDR3 comprises 13 residues. V was pared by 5 bases and J by 4 bases, with 11 bases between. The CDR3 loop is CASSERVGTEAFF. CDR3 nucleotides: TGTGCCAGCAGCGAGAGGGTGGGCACTGAAGCTTTCTTT.

The rearrangement joins TRBV3-1 to TRBJ1-1; D may be TRBD1 (6 bases). This CDR3 is built from 14 residues. In germline, CDR1 is LGHDT, CDR2 YNNKEL (reference sequence). Trimming left V 2 bases short and J 1 base short, with 8 bases between. CDR3 loop: CASSQQGKNTEAFF. The CDR3, as DNA: TGTGCCAGCAGCCAACAGGGGAAGAACACTGAAGCTTTCTTT.

This chain joins TRBV19 and TRBJ2-7; 8 bases map to TRBD2. The CDR3 consists of 14 residues. Germline lookup yields CDR1 LNHDA and CDR2 SQIVND (reference sequence). After removal of 3 bases from V and 0 bases from J, the junction contained 1 base not matched to a gene. The CDR3 coding sequence is TGTGCCAGTAGTATGAGCGGGAGCTCCTACGAGCAGTACTTC. Translation gives CASSMSGSSYEQYF.

The sample holds a few counts of this clonotype. The chain couples TRBV19 to TRBJ2-7; TRBD2 matches at 10 bases. CDR3 length: 14 amino acids. Germline CDR1 is LNHDA and CDR2 is SQIVND (reference sequence). The V gene end was trimmed by 7 bases and the J gene end by 3 bases; junction bases not matched to a gene: 6. The DNA for the CDR3 is TGTGCCAGTAAAGTGTCTAGCGGGAGCTACGAGCAGTACTTC. Its protein product is CASKVSSGSYEQYF.

This CDR3 reads CASGRQGGDTEAFF. The CDR3 nucleotides are TGTGCCAGCGGTAGACAGGGCGGGGACACTGAAGCTTTCTTT. The chain employs TRBV12-3 or TRBV12-4 and TRBJ1-1; 7 bases fit TRBD1. The CDR3 consists of 14 residues. Germline trimming cut 8 bases from V and 3 bases from J; bases unmatched to any gene: 9.